This T cell receptor beta chain is drawn from a study of identical twins. Study-level results: Twin-shared out-of-frame alpha sequences showed excess low generation probability. Findings depended on cross-sectional statistics rather than tracking the same donors.

The CDR3 is made up of 21 amino acids. Germline V gene data show CDR1 as MNHEY and CDR2 as SVGEGT. Unmatched junction bases numbered 13, after V lost 0 bases and J lost 4 bases. Details on this clonotype: Antigen unknown.

cDNA molecules carried unique molecular identifiers, and template switching added a universal primer site. From the 5' RACE reads, TCRdb called clonotypes with MiXCR, one entry per CDR3 protein. The table records about 1.7 million distinct CDR3 sequences, less than 40% of them present only once. Sequencing was done on a sample of cord blood. This receptor was obtained from a newborn girl in good health. The chain couples TRBV6-2 or TRBV6-3 to TRBJ2-2; TRBD2 matches at 14 bases. Here the CDR3 DNA reads TGTGCCAGCAGTTACTCGATCCACAAGGGACTAGCGGGAGTACTCACCGGGGAGCTGTTTTTT. This encodes CASSYSIHKGLAGVLTGELFF.